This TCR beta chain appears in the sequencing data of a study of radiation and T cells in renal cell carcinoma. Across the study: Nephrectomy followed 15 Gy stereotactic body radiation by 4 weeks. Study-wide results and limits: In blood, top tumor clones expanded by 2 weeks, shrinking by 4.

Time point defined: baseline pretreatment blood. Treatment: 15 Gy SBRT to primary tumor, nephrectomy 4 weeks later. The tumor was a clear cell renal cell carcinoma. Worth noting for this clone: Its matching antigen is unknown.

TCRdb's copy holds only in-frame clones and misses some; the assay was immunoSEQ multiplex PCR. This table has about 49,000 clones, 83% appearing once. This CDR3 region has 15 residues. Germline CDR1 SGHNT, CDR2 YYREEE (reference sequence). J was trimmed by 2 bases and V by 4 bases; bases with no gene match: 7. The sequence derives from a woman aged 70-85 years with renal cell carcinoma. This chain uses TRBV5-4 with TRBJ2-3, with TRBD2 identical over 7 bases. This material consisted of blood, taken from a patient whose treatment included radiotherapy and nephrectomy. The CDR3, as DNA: TGTGCCAGCAGCCCCGGACGGGGGGACACAGATACGCAGTATTTT. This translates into CASSPGRGDTDTQYF.